These 12 T cell receptor beta chains share one sample of origin, sequenced in a study of T-cell reconstitution after alpha-beta-depleted transplantation in children. Unique molecular identifiers were incorporated when the TCRbeta library was constructed. TCRdb reprocessed the PCR reads via MiXCR and lists one record per CDR3 protein. The sample has hundreds of thousands of distinct CDR3 sequences; about 11% are singletons. The material sequenced was PBMCs, taken before TCRalphabeta/CD19-depleted stem cell transplant. These receptors came from a child under 10 years old with inherited bone marrow failure, due to receive a stem cell transplant.

This clonotype was counted ten times or more. The chain recombines TRBV28 with TRBJ1-2, with TRBD1 matching 10 bases. CDR1 and CDR2 (germline): MDHEN, SYDVKM. The CDR3 has 13 amino acids. V shed 5 bases, J shed 7 bases, and the junction held 4 bases outside the gene matches. CDR3 sequence: CASSLTGGRGYTF. Written as DNA, the CDR3 is TGTGCCAGCAGTCTGACAGGGGGCCGTGGCTACACCTTC.

This clonotype was counted at least ten times. This chain connects TRBV5-5 to TRBJ1-2; D gene unclear. The CDR3 runs to 12 residues. From germline, CDR1 is SGHKS and CDR2 YYEKEE (reference sequence). The V end was cut by 5 bases, the J end by 2 bases, with 7 bases between. CDR3 bases: TGTGCCAGCAGACGTGACAACTATGGCTACACCTTC. It yields the protein CASRRDNYGYTF.

This clonotype was recorded at least ten times. This chain links TRBV24-1 with TRBJ2-1, with unresolved D. Germline assignment: CDR1 KGHDR and CDR2 SFDVKD. The CDR3 consists of 16 residues. Trimming removed 4 bases from V and 0 bases from J, with 12 bases in between. CDR3 DNA sequence: TGTGCCACCAGTGACCAGAGTCCTAGCTCCTACAATGAGCAGTTCTTC. It encodes CATSDQSPSSYNEQFF.

This rearrangement joins TRBV7-2 to TRBJ2-3, with 8 positions matching TRBD1. This CDR3 region has 16 residues. Trimming at V came to 6 bases and at J to 3 bases, leaving 11 bases not matched to a gene. Germline V gene sequence: CDR1 SGHTA, CDR2 FQGNSA. Here the CDR3 reads CASSSAPGGATDTQYF. In DNA, the CDR3 is TGTGCCAGCAGTTCTGCCCCAGGGGGCGCGACAGATACGCAGTATTTT.

As concerns this clonotype: One end of the junction fails to match germline, which may point to a read error. The gene calls are TRBV4-3 and TRBJ2-7; 7 bases match TRBD2. This CDR3 spans 16 amino acids. The germline gives CDR1 LGHNA, CDR2 YSLEER. CDR3 residues: CASSQEFQRDSYELYF. The DNA for the CDR3 is TGCGCCAGCAGCCAAGAGTTCCAGCGGGACTCCTACGAGCTGTACTTC.

This clonotype was recorded many times. The chain links TRBV20-1 to TRBJ2-1, with 8 bases identical to TRBD2. Germline CDR1 reads DFQATT; CDR2 reads SNEGSKA (reference sequence). CDR3 length equals 16 residues. The ends lost 4 bases at V and 9 bases at J; junction bases unmatched: 17. As DNA, the CDR3 is TGCAGTGCTAAAAGGGAGGCGGGAGGACCCAGAACTGAGCAGTTCTTC. Protein: CSAKREAGGPRTEQFF.

This clonotype was seen repeatedly, ten times or more. V is TRBV10-3 and J is TRBJ2-1; D perhaps matches TRBD2 (5 bases). This CDR3 has 12 amino acids. The germline V gene encodes CDR1 ENHRY and CDR2 SYGVKD. Trimming left V 10 bases short and J 9 bases short, with 16 bases between. The CDR3 reads CANSGPWGEQFF. The CDR3 bases are TGTGCCAACAGCGGACCCTGGGGTGAGCAGTTCTTC.

The table lists this clonotype with many counts. The chain is built from TRBV29-1 and TRBJ2-2, with no clear D. V gave up 5 bases and J gave up 3 bases, with 16 bases separating them. The CDR3 runs to 15 residues. Germline values: CDR1 SQVTM, CDR2 ANQGSEA. The CDR3, as DNA: TGCAGCGTTCTCAGTGGATCCGGGTACACCGGGGAGCTGTTTTTT. It encodes CSVLSGSGYTGELFF.

At least ten counts were recorded for this clonotype. The CDR3 region is CASSQLLNPYEQYF. DNA for the CDR3: TGTGCCAGCAGCCAACTGCTCAACCCCTACGAGCAGTACTTC. The rearrangement links TRBV4-2 to TRBJ2-7; D is ambiguous. Trimming took 2 bases from V and 2 from J, leaving 10 bases between them. The CDR3 runs 14 residues. Per the germline V gene, CDR1 is LGHNA and CDR2 is YNFKEQ.

This clonotype was counted a few times. This chain links TRBV30 with TRBJ1-2, with a weak D call TRBD1 (5 bases). The CDR3 consists of 15 residues. V lost 2 bases, J lost 3 bases, and 16 bases lay in between. CDR1 and CDR2 from the germline V gene are GTSNPN and SVGIG (reference sequence). The CDR3 DNA reads as TGTGCCTGGAGTCGGACCGGGACCGCATACTATGGCTACACCTTC. The encoded protein is CAWSRTGTAYYGYTF.

This clonotype was seen many times. The chain uses TRBV28 and TRBJ2-4, with D perhaps TRBD1 (7 bases). CDR1 is MDHEN, CDR2 SYDVKM, per germline. There are 14 residues in the CDR3. Between the trimmed V and J ends, which lost 6 bases and 6 bases, there was a span of 15 bases. CDR3 residues: CASSRGVGVNIQYF. For the CDR3, the DNA is TGTGCCAGCAGCAGGGGGGTGGGGGTAAACATTCAGTACTTC.

Ten or more counts support this clonotype. The chain employs TRBV28 and TRBJ2-1; D not certain. CDR3 length: 12 amino acids. Trimming stripped 6 bases from V and 3 bases from J, with 6 bases between. Germline CDR1 and CDR2: MDHEN and SYDVKM. The CDR3 DNA reads as TGTGCCAGCAGCCCCCTCTACAATGAGCAGTTCTTC. This gives the protein CASSPLYNEQFF. The variable domain in full, completed from reference TRBV28 and TRBJ2-1, reads DVKVTQSSRYLVKRTGEKVFLECVQDMDHENMFWYRQDPGLGLRLIYFSYDVKMKEKGDIPEGYSVSREKKERFSLILESASTNQTSMYLCASSPLYNEQFFGPGTRLTVL.